This TCR beta chain stems from a study of beta chain features in type 1 diabetes. V gave up 3 bases and J gave up 9 bases; unmatched junction bases: 15. This CDR3 comprises 16 residues. Central memory, naive, regulatory and stem cell-like memory CD4+ cells were sorted by CD45RO/CCR7/CD25/CD127/CD95/CD27. Purity (above 95%) was reached by all sorted populations. Findings and limits, study-wide: Type 1 diabetes patients had TCRB CDR3s that were shorter (moderately but significantly so) in all four CD4+ subsets. A potential PCR bias toward shorter templates would be equal in patient and control samples.

This clone was detected only a few times. Its target is unknown. The investigators reverse transcribed all of the isolated RNA, so they sequenced expressed TCRB transcripts. Clones were read by immunoSEQ multiplex PCR, and TCRdb kept only the in-frame ones, dropping some. The sample contains some 330,000 clones, roughly 12% of which appear only once. This TCR was sampled from a woman under 30 with type 1 diabetes. Sequencing used naive CD4+ T cells from blood. The chain uses TRBV23-1 and TRBJ1-2, with 8 bases lining up with TRBD1. TRBV23-1 is an open reading frame whose function is uncertain. The CDR3 loop reads CASSHLAPGQALCYTF. DNA of the CDR3: TGCGCCAGCAGTCATTTAGCTCCGGGACAGGCCCTATGCTACACCTTC.